Below, 25 T cell receptor beta chains from the same sample are listed, as sequenced in a study of CD8 T cells in ankylosing spondylitis. TCRdb re-called the 5' RACE reads through MiXCR, storing one row per CDR3 protein. Here the sample spans about 88,000 distinct CDR3 sequences, 27% being singletons. The sequencing input was blood, either unsorted or a sorted T cell fraction (not recorded which). The receptors stem from a male donor with ankylosing spondylitis or in good health (not recorded which).

The genes are TRBV10-3 and TRBJ2-3, with D perhaps TRBD2 (5 bases). Germline CDR1 and CDR2: ENHRY and SYGVKD. This CDR3 is built from 15 residues. Trimming shortened V by 6 bases and J by 2 bases, and 15 bases separated the two germline ends. The CDR3 DNA reads TGTGCCATCAGGGGGAGCGGCCAGGTCACAGATACGCAGTATTTT. It specifies CAIRGSGQVTDTQYF.

This clonotype appeared a few times. This rearrangement joins TRBV30 to TRBJ2-5; 7 bases align to TRBD2. The CDR3 contains 14 residues. V dropped 0 bases and J dropped 4; count of bases not matched to a gene: 5. Germline CDR1 reads GTSNPN; CDR2 reads SVGIG (reference sequence). CDR3 in amino acids: CAWSVAGVGETQYF. The CDR3 nucleotides are TGTGCCTGGAGTGTCGCGGGAGTGGGAGAGACCCAGTACTTC.

This clonotype was observed a handful of times. The gene calls are TRBV5-1 and TRBJ1-5, with D hard to call. The germline V gene encodes CDR1 SGHRS and CDR2 YFSETQ. V was clipped by 4 bases and J by 2 bases, with 7 bases between them. The CDR3 consists of 13 residues. The CDR3 sequence is CASSQEGNQPQHF. The CDR3, as DNA: TGCGCCAGCAGCCAGGAAGGCAATCAGCCCCAGCATTTT.

The table lists this clonotype with a few counts. The genes are TRBV29-1 and TRBJ1-1; unclear D gene. The CDR3 runs 13 residues. Trimming stripped 6 bases from V and 4 bases from J, with 15 bases between. From germline, CDR1 is SQVTM and CDR2 ANQGSEA. This CDR3 is CSVVIGGGTEAFF. The CDR3 bases are TGCAGCGTCGTTATCGGTGGAGGCACTGAAGCTTTCTTT.

Turning to this clonotype: The junction shows a germline mismatch at one end, possibly a read error. V gene TRBV29-1 combines with J gene TRBJ1-4, with a weak D call TRBD1 (6 bases). This CDR3 has 16 residues. In germline, CDR1 is SQVTM, CDR2 ANQGSEA. In nucleotides, the CDR3 is TGCAGCGTAGAAGGTGGGGGGACAACAACTAATGAAAAACTGTTTTTT. This gives the protein CSVEGGGTTTNEKLFF.

The CDR3 here is CASSESREYEQYF. DNA for the CDR3: TGTGCCAGCAGTGAAAGCAGGGAATACGAGCAGTACTTC. V gene TRBV2 combines with J gene TRBJ2-7; the D gene is possibly TRBD1 (5 bases). Germline-derived CDR1 and CDR2 are SNHLY and FYNNEI. The CDR3 extends over 13 amino acids. V lost 2 bases, J lost 4 bases, and 9 bases lay in between.

This clonotype was seen more than once but under ten times. The chain uses TRBV20-1 and TRBJ2-7, with D uncertain. The CDR3 spans 13 residues. The germline V and J ends were trimmed by 5 bases and 2 bases, with 13 bases remaining between them. Germline CDR1 DFQATT, CDR2 SNEGSKA (reference sequence). The CDR3 region has the DNA TGCAGTGCTGCAAAGACAAGCCCCTACGAGCAGTACGTC. Its translation is CSAAKTSPYEQYV.

The CDR3 DNA is TGTGCCACCAGTGATCTGCAGGGTGTCACCTTC. This sequence encodes CATSDLQGVTF. J is TRBJ1-2 and V is TRBV24-1; possibly TRBD1 for D (5 bases). Germline CDR1 KGHDR, CDR2 SFDVKD. The V end was cut by 3 bases, the J end by 13 bases, with 11 bases between. This CDR3 contains 11 residues.

The chain employs TRBV10-3 and TRBJ2-7, with 7 bases fitting TRBD2. This CDR3 spans 14 amino acids. Germline CDR1 and CDR2: ENHRY and SYGVKD. V shed 5 bases, J shed 3 bases, and the junction held 7 bases outside the gene matches. CDR3 amino acids: CAISSGTNIYEQYF. The CDR3 nucleotides are TGTGCCATCAGTAGTGGGACTAATATCTACGAGCAGTACTTC.

The V call is TRBV27, the J call TRBJ2-3; 12 bases map to TRBD2. Germline CDR1 is MNHEY and CDR2 is SMNVEV (reference sequence). CDR3 size: 19 residues. Trimming took 4 bases from V and 2 from J; bases not matched to a gene: 13. The CDR3 nucleotides are TGTGCCAGCAGTTCCCCCTACTACCCTAGCGGGGGGGCCACAGATACGCAGTATTTT. Amino acids: CASSSPYYPSGGATDTQYF.

This clonotype was counted a few times. The rearrangement links TRBV7-6 to TRBJ1-5; TRBD1 is a possible D gene (5 bases). Germline V gene sequence: CDR1 SGHVS, CDR2 FNYEAQ. V lost 1 base and J 2 bases, leaving 18 bases between the germline ends. The CDR3 contains 18 residues. CDR3 DNA: TGTGCCAGCAGCTTAGTGAGGGGACTGCCGAAGGGCAATCAGCCCCAGCATTTT. It is translated as CASSLVRGLPKGNQPQHF.

The table lists this clonotype with a few counts. The rearrangement links TRBV9 to TRBJ2-5, with D perhaps TRBD1 or TRBD2 (5 bases each). The CDR3 loop spans 13 amino acids. CDR1 and CDR2 from the germline V gene are SGDLS and YYNGEE. V was clipped by 8 bases and J by 4 bases, with 15 bases between them. The CDR3 loop is CASSGTSGETQYF. The CDR3 DNA is TGTGCCAGTTCCGGGACCTCTGGAGAGACCCAGTACTTC.

This clonotype was picked up many times. The chain couples TRBV7-3 to TRBJ2-1; no clear D. The germline V gene encodes CDR1 SGHTA and CDR2 FQGTGA. The CDR3 totals 14 residues. Trimming removed 2 bases at V and 9 bases at J, with 14 bases between. CDR3 coding DNA: TGTGCCAGCAGCTTATATTTGGCTCCTGGTGAGCAGTTCTTC. Amino acids: CASSLYLAPGEQFF.

The chain employs TRBV20-1 and TRBJ2-7; TRBD2 matches 9 bases. This CDR3 is 15 amino acids long. Germline CDR1 reads DFQATT; CDR2 reads SNEGSKA (reference sequence). V shed 6 bases, J shed 1 base, and the junction held 10 bases outside the gene matches. CDR3 nucleotide sequence: TGCAGTGCGTCGGGGCGGGAGGGCCTTTCCTACGAGCAGTACTTC. Its protein is CSASGREGLSYEQYF.

The chain carries TRBV24-1 and TRBJ2-1; 8 nucleotides match TRBD1. The germline V gene has CDR1 KGHDR and CDR2 SFDVKD. The CDR3 spans 14 residues. J gave up 7 bases and V 1 base, and 2 bases lay outside the gene matches. The CDR3 loop reads CATSDFRQGNEQFF. CDR3 coding DNA: TGTGCCACCAGTGATTTCCGACAGGGGAATGAGCAGTTCTTC.

Ten or more counts support this clonotype. The rearrangement links TRBV10-1 to TRBJ2-5; D not certain. V gave up 3 bases and J gave up 5 bases, with 10 bases separating them. CDR1 and CDR2 (germline): WNHNN, SYGVQD (reference sequence). This CDR3 comprises 13 residues. The CDR3 DNA follows: TGCGCCAGCAGTGAAACCTTAATGGAGACCCAGTACTTC. Residues: CASSETLMETQYF.

This clonotype was counted between two and nine times. The chain recombines TRBV14 with TRBJ2-7, with TRBD1 matching over 7 bases. Germline-derived CDR1 and CDR2 are SGHDN and FVKESK. V dropped 4 bases and J dropped 3; count of bases not matched to a gene: 6. This CDR3 has 14 residues. CDR3 sequence (DNA): TGTGCCAGCAGCCGGGGCCGGGACAGCTACGAGCAGTACGTC. Amino acids: CASSRGRDSYEQYV.

J is TRBJ1-6 and V is TRBV7-6; D unclear. The germline gives CDR1 SGHVS, CDR2 FNYEAQ. This CDR3 is 13 amino acids long. V was cut by 2 bases and J by 10 bases, with 9 bases left in between. The DNA for the CDR3 is TGTGCCAGCAGCTTATACATCGCCTCACCCCTCCACTTT. Residues: CASSLYIASPLHF.

This clonotype was recorded many times. J is TRBJ1-1 and V is TRBV20-1; D gene ambiguous. V was trimmed by 3 bases and J by 0 bases, leaving 14 bases between them. The germline V gene encodes CDR1 DFQATT and CDR2 SNEGSKA (reference sequence). The CDR3 spans 15 residues. The CDR3 reads CSASNLGAVNTEAFF. In nucleotides, the CDR3 is TGCAGTGCTAGTAATCTAGGTGCCGTGAACACTGAAGCTTTCTTT.

This clonotype was observed many times. This chain links TRBV4-1 with TRBJ2-1; TRBD2 matches 9 bases. V was clipped by 0 bases and J by 6 bases; unmatched bases: 12. The CDR3 runs to 18 residues. The germline V gene encodes CDR1 MGHRA and CDR2 YSYEKL. CDR3 nucleotide sequence: TGCGCCAGCAGCCAAGAGAGGGTAGCGGGAGCGTGGGGCAATGAGCAGTTCTTC. Translating it yields CASSQERVAGAWGNEQFF.

The chain is built from TRBV7-7 and TRBJ1-6, with 10 bases matching TRBD1. The CDR3 loop spans 14 amino acids. From germline, CDR1 is SSHAT and CDR2 FNYEAQ (reference sequence). J lost 11 bases, V lost 5 bases, and 6 bases had no gene match. The CDR3 reads CASSHGTGDTPLHF. In nucleotides, the CDR3 is TGTGCCAGCAGCCATGGGACAGGGGATACACCCCTCCACTTT.

The chain combines TRBV19 with TRBJ2-2; D ambiguous. V shed 9 bases and J shed 7 bases, with 9 bases lying between them. Looked up from germline, CDR1 is LNHDA and CDR2 is SQIVND (reference sequence). The CDR3 sequence is 11 residues long. In DNA form, the CDR3 reads TGTGCCAGCTGGGGTGGCGGGGAGCTGTTTTTT. Protein: CASWGGGELFF.

This clonotype turned up a few times. This chain uses TRBV5-1 with TRBJ1-6, with D perhaps matching TRBD1 (5 bases). Germline V gives CDR1 SGHRS, CDR2 YFSETQ. V lost 4 bases and J 7 bases, leaving 15 bases between the germline ends. This CDR3 comprises 15 residues. The CDR3 bases are TGCGCCAGCAGCCTCGGGGGAACCTCAAATTCACCCCTCCACTTT. As protein: CASSLGGTSNSPLHF.

This sequence joins TRBV5-1 and TRBJ1-4, with TRBD1 as a possible D gene (5 bases). This CDR3 spans 15 amino acids. In germline, CDR1 is SGHRS, CDR2 YFSETQ. V lost 4 bases and J lost 7, with 17 bases in between. The CDR3 DNA reads TGCGCCAGCAGCGTGAGTCCAGGGTACCGTGAAAAACTGTTTTTT. Translation: CASSVSPGYREKLFF. Full variable domain (missing parts from reference TRBV5-1 and TRBJ1-4): KAGVTQTPRYLIKTRGQQVTLSCSPISGHRSVSWYQQTPGQGLQFLFEYFSETQRNKGNFPGRFSGRQFSNSRSEMNVSTLELGDSALYLCASSVSPGYREKLFFGSGTQLSVL.

This clonotype was seen more than once but under ten times. J is TRBJ2-2 and V is TRBV9; D is perhaps TRBD1 (6 bases). There are 16 residues in the CDR3. V was pared by 0 bases and J by 6 bases, with 15 bases between. Germline V lookup: CDR1 SGDLS, CDR2 YYNGEE. Written as DNA, the CDR3 is TGTGCCAGCAGCGTAGCCCTCAGGGGCCAGTCCGGGGAGCTGTTTTTT. Translating gives CASSVALRGQSGELFF.